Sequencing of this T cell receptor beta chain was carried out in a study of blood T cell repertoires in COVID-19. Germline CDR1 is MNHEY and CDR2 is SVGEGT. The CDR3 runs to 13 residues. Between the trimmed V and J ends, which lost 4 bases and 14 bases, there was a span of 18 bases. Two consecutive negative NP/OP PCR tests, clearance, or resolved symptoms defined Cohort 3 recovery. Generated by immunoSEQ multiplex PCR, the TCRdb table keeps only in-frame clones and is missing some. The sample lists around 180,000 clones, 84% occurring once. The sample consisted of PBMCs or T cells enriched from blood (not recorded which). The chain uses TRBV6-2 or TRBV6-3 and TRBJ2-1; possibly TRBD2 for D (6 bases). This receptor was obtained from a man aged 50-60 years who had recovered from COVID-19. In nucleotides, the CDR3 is TGTGCCAGCAGTTCTCAGGACTGGCGCGGGGAGTTCTTC. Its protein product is CASSSQDWRGEFF.